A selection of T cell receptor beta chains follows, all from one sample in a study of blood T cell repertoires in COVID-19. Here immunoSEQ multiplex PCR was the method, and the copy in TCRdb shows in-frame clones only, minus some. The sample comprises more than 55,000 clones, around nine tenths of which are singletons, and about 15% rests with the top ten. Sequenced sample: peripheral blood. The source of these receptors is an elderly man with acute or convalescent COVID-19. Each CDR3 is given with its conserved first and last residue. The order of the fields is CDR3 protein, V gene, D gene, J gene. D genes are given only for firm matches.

CDR3 protein: CATSRVWDSTGVRAFF; V gene: TRBV15; D gene: TRBD1; J gene: TRBJ1-1
CDR3 protein: CASSKGSGEQYF; V gene: TRBV7-2; D gene: -; J gene: TRBJ2-7
CDR3 protein: CSVRGTGGFEQYF; V gene: TRBV29-1; D gene: TRBD1; J gene: TRBJ2-7
CDR3 protein: CASSPFTENEKLFF; V gene: TRBV28; D gene: -; J gene: TRBJ1-4
CDR3 protein: CASRSEQGSGEQFF; V gene: TRBV6-5; D gene: -; J gene: TRBJ2-1
CDR3 protein: CASQRDSSYEQYF; V gene: TRBV18; D gene: TRBD1; J gene: TRBJ2-7
CDR3 protein: CASSFLGTLNSPLHF; V gene: TRBV5-6; D gene: -; J gene: TRBJ1-6
CDR3 protein: CASSPRASADNSPLHF; V gene: TRBV11-2; D gene: -; J gene: TRBJ1-6
CDR3 protein: CASSQMGGASFTGELFF; V gene: TRBV5-1; D gene: -; J gene: TRBJ2-2
CDR3 protein: CASNEQGLAQYF; V gene: TRBV6-5; D gene: TRBD1; J gene: TRBJ2-3
CDR3 protein: CASSSGQGINTQYF; V gene: TRBV11-1; D gene: TRBD1; J gene: TRBJ2-3
CDR3 protein: CASSPGTYGEQFF; V gene: TRBV11-2; D gene: -; J gene: TRBJ2-1
CDR3 protein: CSVEVAGPNQPQHF; V gene: TRBV29-1; D gene: -; J gene: TRBJ1-5
CDR3 protein: CASSLGTGGNQPQHF; V gene: TRBV6-6; D gene: TRBD1; J gene: TRBJ1-5
CDR3 protein: CATRGTSGGAASTDTQYF; V gene: TRBV24-1; D gene: TRBD2; J gene: TRBJ2-3
CDR3 protein: CASGFWTDTDTQYF; V gene: TRBV12-5; D gene: -; J gene: TRBJ2-3
CDR3 protein: CASSLALGGEGETQYF; V gene: TRBV7-9; D gene: -; J gene: TRBJ2-5
CDR3 protein: CASTRQVFDSYEQYF; V gene: TRBV6-5; D gene: -; J gene: TRBJ2-7
CDR3 protein: CATRGQGANEQFF; V gene: TRBV6-4; D gene: TRBD1; J gene: TRBJ2-1
CDR3 protein: CASSLSLRGGANYGYTF; V gene: TRBV27; D gene: -; J gene: TRBJ1-2
CDR3 protein: CASSTTGQGLEFRSTDTQYF; V gene: TRBV9; D gene: TRBD1; J gene: TRBJ2-3
CDR3 protein: CASSGTANYGYTF; V gene: TRBV2; D gene: -; J gene: TRBJ1-2
CDR3 protein: CAISEPIGYGYTF; V gene: TRBV10-3; D gene: -; J gene: TRBJ1-2
CDR3 protein: CASSPRLQNLNVNEQFF; V gene: TRBV6-6; D gene: -; J gene: TRBJ2-1
CDR3 protein: CASSPGAGTGFLGLDGYTF; V gene: TRBV9; D gene: TRBD1; J gene: TRBJ1-2
CDR3 protein: CASSLQGTGGEKLFF; V gene: TRBV5-1; D gene: TRBD1; J gene: TRBJ1-4
CDR3 protein: CASSLAGMISGHNQPQHF; V gene: TRBV5-6; D gene: -; J gene: TRBJ1-5
CDR3 protein: CASSPASYEQYF; V gene: TRBV18; D gene: -; J gene: TRBJ2-7
CDR3 protein: CASSQTSGAYNEQFF; V gene: TRBV5-1; D gene: TRBD2; J gene: TRBJ2-1
CDR3 protein: CASSSTGLFDEKLFF; V gene: TRBV6-5; D gene: TRBD1; J gene: TRBJ1-4
CDR3 protein: CASSWIGTGLGETQYF; V gene: TRBV7-9; D gene: TRBD1; J gene: TRBJ2-5
CDR3 protein: CASSYLGATGELFF; V gene: TRBV5-1; D gene: -; J gene: TRBJ2-2
CDR3 protein: CASSPPGGMGGYTF; V gene: TRBV7-9; D gene: -; J gene: TRBJ1-2
CDR3 protein: CASSLGTSGGWHNEQFF; V gene: TRBV11-2; D gene: TRBD2; J gene: TRBJ2-1
CDR3 protein: CASSKQQGSTGELFF; V gene: TRBV19; D gene: -; J gene: TRBJ2-2
CDR3 protein: CAWSPGNLYEQYF; V gene: TRBV30; D gene: -; J gene: TRBJ2-7
CDR3 protein: CASSFGGGAPNEQFF; V gene: TRBV7-2; D gene: TRBD2; J gene: TRBJ2-1
CDR3 protein: CAWSDLATSAPQHF; V gene: TRBV30; D gene: -; J gene: TRBJ1-5
CDR3 protein: CASSYSSQRENIQYF; V gene: TRBV6-5; D gene: -; J gene: TRBJ2-4
CDR3 protein: CASSQDIYGQGGGNTIYF; V gene: TRBV4-2; D gene: TRBD1; J gene: TRBJ1-3